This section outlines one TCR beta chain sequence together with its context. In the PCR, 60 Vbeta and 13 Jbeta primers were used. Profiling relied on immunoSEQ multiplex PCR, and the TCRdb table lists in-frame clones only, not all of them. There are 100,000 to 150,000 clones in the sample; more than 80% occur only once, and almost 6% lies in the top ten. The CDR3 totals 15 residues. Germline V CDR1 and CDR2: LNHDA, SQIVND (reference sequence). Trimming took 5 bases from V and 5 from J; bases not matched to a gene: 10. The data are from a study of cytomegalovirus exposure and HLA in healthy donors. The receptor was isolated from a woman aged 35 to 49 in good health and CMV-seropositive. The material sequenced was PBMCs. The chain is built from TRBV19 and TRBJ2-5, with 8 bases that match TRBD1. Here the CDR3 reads CASSPGPGGVETQYF. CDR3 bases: TGTGCCAGTAGTCCAGGTCCAGGGGGCGTCGAGACCCAGTACTTC.